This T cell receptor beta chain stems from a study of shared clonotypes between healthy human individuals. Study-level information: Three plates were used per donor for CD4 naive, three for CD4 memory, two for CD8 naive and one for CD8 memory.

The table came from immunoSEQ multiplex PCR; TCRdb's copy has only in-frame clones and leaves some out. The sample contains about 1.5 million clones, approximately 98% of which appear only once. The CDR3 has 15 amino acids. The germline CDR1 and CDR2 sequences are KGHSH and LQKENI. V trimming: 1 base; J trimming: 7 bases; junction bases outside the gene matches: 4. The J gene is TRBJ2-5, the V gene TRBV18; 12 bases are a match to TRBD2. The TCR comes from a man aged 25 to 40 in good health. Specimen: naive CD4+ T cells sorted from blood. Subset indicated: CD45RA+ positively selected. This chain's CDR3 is CASSPRTSGIGTQYF. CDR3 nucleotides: TGTGCCAGCTCACCACGGACTAGCGGGATAGGGACCCAGTACTTC.